What follows are 12 T cell receptor beta chains derived from one specimen sequenced in a study of OX40 agonist ivuxolimab in advanced cancers. Sequencing was performed with immunoSEQ multiplex PCR; in TCRdb, only in-frame clones are kept and a portion is missing. The sample contains about 79,000 clones, about 92% of which appear only once. The source was CD4+ or CD8+ T cells sorted from blood, collected in a trial of the OX40 agonist ivuxolimab. Receptor source: an adult with an advanced solid tumor such as melanoma, head and neck, liver or kidney cancer.

As for this clone: Other nucleotide sequences in the sample specify the same CDR3. The V and J genes are TRBV9 and TRBJ1-1; TRBD1 is a possible D gene (6 bases). Between the trimmed V and J ends, which lost 0 bases and 1 base, there was a span of 7 bases. Germline V gene data show CDR1 as SGDLS and CDR2 as YYNGEE. The CDR3 sequence is 14 residues long. DNA for the CDR3: TGTGCCAGCAGCGTAGTAGGGGGGAACACTGAAGCTTTCTTT. Residues: CASSVVGGNTEAFF.

The V and J genes are TRBV5-1 and TRBJ2-7; 7 bases match TRBD1. The V and J ends lost 4 bases and 6 bases, in that order; junction bases with no gene match: 10. Germline CDR1 SGHRS, CDR2 YFSETQ. The CDR3 is made up of 14 amino acids. The CDR3 loop is CASSPGIQGSEQYF. The CDR3 nucleotides read TGCGCCAGCAGCCCGGGAATACAGGGGTCCGAGCAGTACTTC.

The chain joins TRBV19 to TRBJ1-4, with a weak D call TRBD1 (6 bases). From germline, CDR1 is LNHDA and CDR2 SQIVND (reference sequence). This CDR3 contains 15 residues. Deletions cut 3 bases from V and 3 bases from J, with 11 bases between. CDR3 sequence: CASSILTGSNEKLFF. CDR3 DNA: TGTGCCAGTAGTATCCTGACAGGCTCTAATGAAAAACTGTTTTTT.

The genes are TRBV7-9 and TRBJ2-5; D is tentatively TRBD1 or TRBD2 (6 bases each). V lost 5 bases and J lost 5, with 18 bases in between. Germline assignment: CDR1 SEHNR and CDR2 FQNEAQ (reference sequence). The CDR3 extends over 15 amino acids. The DNA of the CDR3 is TGTGCCAGCAGCACAGATGGGGGGCGCTTCGAGACCCAGTACTTC. Encoded protein: CASSTDGGRFETQYF.

This chain links TRBV6-6 with TRBJ1-1, with 11 bases that match TRBD1. Germline V CDR1 and CDR2: MNHNY, SVGAGI (reference sequence). The CDR3 has 14 residues. V trimming: 9 bases; J trimming: 5 bases; junction bases outside the gene matches: 8. The CDR3 protein is CASRYGTGGTEAFF. Written as DNA, the CDR3 is TGTGCCAGTAGATACGGGACAGGGGGGACTGAAGCTTTCTTT.

The gene calls are TRBV5-4 and TRBJ2-1; 8 bases are shared with TRBD1. Germline values: CDR1 SGHNT, CDR2 YYREEE (reference sequence). V lost 0 bases, J lost 8 bases, and 10 bases stayed unmatched. The CDR3 extends over 16 amino acids. The CDR3 loop is CASSLAPGQARDEQFF. The CDR3 nucleotides are TGTGCCAGCAGCTTGGCTCCGGGACAGGCAAGGGATGAGCAGTTCTTC.

This chain links TRBV20-1 with TRBJ1-2, with D tentatively TRBD1 (6 bases). The CDR3 consists of 9 residues. Per germline, CDR1 DFQATT and CDR2 SNEGSKA (reference sequence). The ends were cut back, 6 bases at V and 12 bases at J, with 11 bases in the middle. The CDR3 nucleotides are TGCAGTGCAGCAGGGGAGGACACCTTC. It codes for CSAAGEDTF.

The chain uses TRBV27 and TRBJ1-5; no definite D call. CDR1 MNHEY and CDR2 SMNVEV come from the germline V gene (reference sequence). Trimming pared 3 bases from V and 0 bases from J, leaving 9 bases between. This CDR3 is built from 15 residues. As DNA, the CDR3 is TGTGCCAGCAGTTTTAAGAGGTCTAGCAATCAGCCCCAGCATTTT. This sequence encodes CASSFKRSSNQPQHF.

This clone appeared a single time. The gene calls are TRBV6-5 and TRBJ2-5, with a weak D call TRBD1 (5 bases). Trimming pared 6 bases from V and 2 bases from J, leaving 10 bases between. Germline values: CDR1 MNHEY, CDR2 SVGAGI. There are 13 residues in the CDR3. CDR3 sequence: CASSADIQETQYF. The DNA of the CDR3 is TGTGCCAGCAGCGCGGACATACAAGAGACCCAGTACTTC.

A few counts support this clone. The chain employs TRBV6-5 and TRBJ2-3, with TRBD2 matching 8 bases. The CDR3 extends over 15 amino acids. The trim removed 6 bases at V and 3 bases at J, leaving 8 bases unmatched. Germline V gives CDR1 MNHEY, CDR2 SVGAGI. CDR3 coding DNA: TGTGCCAGCAGGAGGGCAGCGGGGGAGACAGATACGCAGTATTTT. Protein product: CASRRAAGETDTQYF.

The chain carries TRBV11-3 and TRBJ2-7, with D possibly matching TRBD2 (5 bases). This CDR3 has 14 residues. Between the trimmed V and J ends, which lost 4 bases and 1 base, there was a span of 11 bases. The germline V gene encodes CDR1 SGHNT and CDR2 YENEEA. CDR3 nucleotide sequence: TGTGCCAGCAGCTCTAGCCGGACGTCCTACGAGCAGTACTTC. Its protein product is CASSSSRTSYEQYF.

Only one count was recorded for this clone. The rearrangement links TRBV18 to TRBJ1-6; 7 bases line up with TRBD1. This CDR3 has 16 amino acids. Trimming removed 3 bases from V and 7 bases from J; junction bases left unmatched: 9. The germline CDR1 and CDR2 sequences are KGHSH and LQKENI. CDR3 coding DNA: TGTGCCAGCTCACCCCCTTCGACAGGGCGGAATTCACCCCTCCACTTT. This codes for CASSPPSTGRNSPLHF.